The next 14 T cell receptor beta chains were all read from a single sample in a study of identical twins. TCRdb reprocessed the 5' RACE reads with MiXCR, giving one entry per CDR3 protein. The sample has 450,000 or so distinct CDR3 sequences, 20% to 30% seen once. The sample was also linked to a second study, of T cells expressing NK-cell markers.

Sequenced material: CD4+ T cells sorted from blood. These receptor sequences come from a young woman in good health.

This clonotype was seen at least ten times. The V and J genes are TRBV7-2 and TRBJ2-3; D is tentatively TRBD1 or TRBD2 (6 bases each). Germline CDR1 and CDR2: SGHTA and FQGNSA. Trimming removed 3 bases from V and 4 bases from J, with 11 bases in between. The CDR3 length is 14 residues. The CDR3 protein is CASSFGGPPDTQYF. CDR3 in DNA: TGTGCCAGCAGCTTTGGGGGGCCCCCAGATACGCAGTATTTT.

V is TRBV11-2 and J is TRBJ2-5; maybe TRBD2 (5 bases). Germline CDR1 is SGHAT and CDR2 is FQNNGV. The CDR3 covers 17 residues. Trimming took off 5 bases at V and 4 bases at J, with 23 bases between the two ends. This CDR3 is CASSPTQWERRRETQYF. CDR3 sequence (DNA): TGTGCCAGCAGCCCTACGCAATGGGAGAGAAGAAGAGAGACCCAGTACTTC.

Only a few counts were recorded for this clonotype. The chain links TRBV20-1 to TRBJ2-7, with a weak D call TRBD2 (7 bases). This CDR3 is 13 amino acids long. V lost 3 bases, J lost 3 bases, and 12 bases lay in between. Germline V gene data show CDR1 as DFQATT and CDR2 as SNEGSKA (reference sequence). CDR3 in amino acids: CSASREGGYEQYF. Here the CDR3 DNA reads TGCAGTGCTAGTAGGGAGGGGGGCTACGAGCAGTACTTC.

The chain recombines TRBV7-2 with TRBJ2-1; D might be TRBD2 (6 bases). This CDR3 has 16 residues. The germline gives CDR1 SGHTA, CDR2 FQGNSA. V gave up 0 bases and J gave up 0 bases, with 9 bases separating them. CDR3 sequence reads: CASSLAGGNSYNEQFF. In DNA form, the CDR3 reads TGTGCCAGCAGCTTAGCGGGGGGAAACTCCTACAATGAGCAGTTCTTC.

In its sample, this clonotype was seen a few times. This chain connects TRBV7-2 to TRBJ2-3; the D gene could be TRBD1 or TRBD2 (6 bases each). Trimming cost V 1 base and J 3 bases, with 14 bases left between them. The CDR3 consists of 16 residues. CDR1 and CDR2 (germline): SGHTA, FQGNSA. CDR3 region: CASSLEAGRGTDTQYF. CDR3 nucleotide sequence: TGTGCCAGCAGCTTAGAGGCGGGAAGGGGGACAGATACGCAGTATTTT.

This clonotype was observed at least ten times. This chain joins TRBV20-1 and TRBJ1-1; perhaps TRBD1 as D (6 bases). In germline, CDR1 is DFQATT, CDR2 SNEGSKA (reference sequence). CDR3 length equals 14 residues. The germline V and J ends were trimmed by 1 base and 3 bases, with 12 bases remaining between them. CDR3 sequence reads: CSARAGAADTEAFF. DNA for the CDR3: TGCAGTGCTAGAGCAGGGGCAGCGGACACTGAAGCTTTCTTT.

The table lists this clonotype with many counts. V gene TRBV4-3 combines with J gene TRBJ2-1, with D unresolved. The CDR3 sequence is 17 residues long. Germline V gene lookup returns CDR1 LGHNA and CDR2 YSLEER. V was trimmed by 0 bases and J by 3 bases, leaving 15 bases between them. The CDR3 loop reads CASSQEAVRLHYNEQFF. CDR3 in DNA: TGCGCCAGCAGCCAAGAGGCGGTCAGGCTACACTACAATGAGCAGTTCTTC.

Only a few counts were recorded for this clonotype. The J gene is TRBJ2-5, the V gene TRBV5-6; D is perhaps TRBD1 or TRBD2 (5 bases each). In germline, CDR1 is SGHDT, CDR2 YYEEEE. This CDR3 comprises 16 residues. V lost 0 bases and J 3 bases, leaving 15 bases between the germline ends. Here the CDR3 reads CASSLEGEGWKETQYF. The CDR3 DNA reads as TGTGCCAGCAGCTTGGAGGGCGAGGGGTGGAAAGAGACCCAGTACTTC.

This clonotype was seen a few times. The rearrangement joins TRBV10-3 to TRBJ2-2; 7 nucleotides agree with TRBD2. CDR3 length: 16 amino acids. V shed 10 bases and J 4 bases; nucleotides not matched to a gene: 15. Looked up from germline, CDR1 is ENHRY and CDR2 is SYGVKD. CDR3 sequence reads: CATSPPAGSGTGELFF. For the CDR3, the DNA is TGTGCCACTTCGCCCCCAGCGGGATCGGGCACCGGGGAGCTGTTTTTT.

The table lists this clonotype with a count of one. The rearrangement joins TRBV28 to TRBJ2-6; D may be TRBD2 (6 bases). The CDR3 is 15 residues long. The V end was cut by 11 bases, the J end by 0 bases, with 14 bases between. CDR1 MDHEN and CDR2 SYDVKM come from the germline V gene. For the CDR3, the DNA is TGTGCCTACTCGGGGGTCAGCTCTGGGGCCAACGTCCTGACTTTC. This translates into CAYSGVSSGANVLTF.

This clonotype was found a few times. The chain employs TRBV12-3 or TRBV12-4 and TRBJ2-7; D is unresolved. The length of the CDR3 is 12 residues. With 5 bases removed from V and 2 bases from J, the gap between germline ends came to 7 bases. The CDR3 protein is CASSRRPYEQYF. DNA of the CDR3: TGTGCCAGCAGTAGGCGGCCCTACGAGCAGTACTTC.

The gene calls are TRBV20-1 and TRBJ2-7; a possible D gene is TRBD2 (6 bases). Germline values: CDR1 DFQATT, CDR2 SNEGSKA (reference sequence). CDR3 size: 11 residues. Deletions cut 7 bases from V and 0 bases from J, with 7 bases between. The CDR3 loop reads CSVTSSYEQYF. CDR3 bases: TGCAGTGTGACTAGCTCCTACGAGCAGTACTTC.

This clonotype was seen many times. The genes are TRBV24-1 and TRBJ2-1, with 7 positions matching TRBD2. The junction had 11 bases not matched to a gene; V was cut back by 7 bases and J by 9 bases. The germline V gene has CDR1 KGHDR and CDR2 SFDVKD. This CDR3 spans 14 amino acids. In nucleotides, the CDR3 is TGTGCCACCAGCGGACCCGGCGGGGGAGGTGAGCAGTTCTTC. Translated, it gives CATSGPGGGGEQFF.

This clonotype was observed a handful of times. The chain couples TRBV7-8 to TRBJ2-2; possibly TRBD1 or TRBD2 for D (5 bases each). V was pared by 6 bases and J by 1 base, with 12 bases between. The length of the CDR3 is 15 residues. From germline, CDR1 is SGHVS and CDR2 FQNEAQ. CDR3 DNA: TGTGCCAGCAGTCGGGACCATAAGAACACCGGGGAGCTGTTTTTT. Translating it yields CASSRDHKNTGELFF.